The entry below gives a single TCR beta chain sequence along with its context. Antigen specificity is unknown. This entry is derived from a study of identical twins. Study-level points and caveats: It was possible that invariant MAIT and iNKT cells partly confounded the zero-insertion analyses.

TCRdb reanalysed the 5' RACE reads using MiXCR and keeps one entry per CDR3 protein. The sample carries approximately 1.8 million distinct CDR3 sequences, roughly a third recorded once. CDR3 size: 15 residues. V lost 1 base, J lost 3 bases, and 3 bases stayed unmatched. CDR1 is MGHRA and CDR2 is YSYEKL in the germline V gene. The TCR originated in a newborn girl in good health. This rearrangement joins TRBV4-1 to TRBJ1-5; TRBD1 aligns across 7 bases. Sequenced: cord blood. The CDR3 region is CASSQVEGANQPQHF. The CDR3 region has the DNA TGCGCCAGCAGCCAAGTCGAGGGGGCCAATCAGCCCCAGCATTTT.